Each of the 24 T cell receptor beta chains below was sequenced from the same sample in a study of identical twins. TCRdb processed the 5' RACE reads anew with MiXCR; each CDR3 protein has one entry. The sample records just under 650,000 distinct CDR3 sequences, less than 9% being singletons. These data also formed part of another study, on yellow fever vaccine responses in identical twins.

The sequenced sample consisted of PBMCs. Receptors originate from a woman aged 18-35 years in good health.

This clonotype turned up a few times. The chain links TRBV20-1 to TRBJ1-2; 7 bases are a match to TRBD1. The CDR3 totals 13 residues. Germline trimming cut 2 bases from V and 7 bases from J; bases unmatched to any gene: 7. Germline-derived CDR1 and CDR2 are DFQATT and SNEGSKA (reference sequence). The DNA for the CDR3 is TGCAGTGCTAGATCGACAGGGACACTTGGCTACACCTTC. It codes for CSARSTGTLGYTF.

The CDR3 is CASTTGMYSADTQYF. The CDR3 coding sequence is TGCGCCAGCACGACCGGGATGTATTCAGCAGATACGCAGTATTTT. This rearrangement joins TRBV5-1 to TRBJ2-3, with a tentative D call TRBD2 (5 bases). V gave up 6 bases and J gave up 4 bases, with 18 bases separating them. The CDR3 loop spans 15 amino acids. The germline CDR1 and CDR2 sequences are SGHRS and YFSETQ.

The chain couples TRBV11-2 to TRBJ2-7, with D perhaps TRBD2 (7 bases). The CDR3 is 17 residues long. V was trimmed by 5 bases and J by 0 bases, leaving 20 bases between them. Germline CDR1 and CDR2: SGHAT and FQNNGV. This chain's CDR3 is CASSRGGTTGNSYEQYF. The CDR3 nucleotides are TGTGCCAGCAGCCGCGGGGGTACGACAGGAAACTCCTACGAGCAGTACTTC.

The table lists this clonotype with many counts. The CDR3 region has the DNA TGCAGCGTTGGGGTAGCGGGATACGGCACAGATACGCAGTATTTT. Residues: CSVGVAGYGTDTQYF. This chain joins TRBV29-1 and TRBJ2-3, with TRBD2 identical over 8 bases. The CDR3 loop spans 15 amino acids. Trimming removed 4 bases from V and 1 base from J; junction bases left unmatched: 7. Germline CDR1 and CDR2: SQVTM and ANQGSEA.

The rearrangement links TRBV12-3 or TRBV12-4 to TRBJ2-1, with a tentative D call TRBD2 (6 bases). The CDR3 runs 16 residues. V was cut by 7 bases and J by 7 bases, with 23 bases left in between. CDR3 residues: CASNNLGGTPLNEQFF. The CDR3 nucleotides read TGTGCCAGCAACAACCTAGGCGGGACTCCTCTGAATGAGCAGTTCTTC.

The gene calls are TRBV29-1 and TRBJ2-7, with a weak D call TRBD2 (6 bases). The CDR3 is 15 amino acids. V was shortened by 1 base and J by 2 bases, with 15 bases between the two germline ends. Germline V lookup: CDR1 SQVTM, CDR2 ANQGSEA. Here the CDR3 reads CSVEGLETSAYEQYF. CDR3 DNA: TGCAGCGTTGAAGGTCTTGAGACTAGTGCCTACGAGCAGTACTTC.

The gene calls are TRBV5-6 and TRBJ1-5; D may be TRBD1 (5 bases). V gave up 1 base and J gave up 6 bases, with 11 bases separating them. The V gene's germline CDR1 is SGHDT and CDR2 YYEEEE. CDR3 length: 14 residues. Written as DNA, the CDR3 is TGTGCCAGCAGCTTGCAAGGGGAGATTCAGCCCCAGCATTTT. It encodes CASSLQGEIQPQHF.

The table lists this clonotype with a few counts. The chain joins TRBV12-3 or TRBV12-4 to TRBJ2-1; D unclear. The CDR3 contains 13 residues. The V end lost 2 bases, the J end lost 6 bases, and 8 bases lay between the germline ends. The CDR3: CASSLHTSNEQFF. The CDR3, as DNA: TGTGCCAGCAGTTTACATACCTCCAATGAGCAGTTCTTC.

This clonotype was picked up many times. This chain connects TRBV3-1 to TRBJ1-2; 7 nucleotides align to TRBD1. The J segment lost 1 base and the V segment lost 6 bases, leaving 5 bases of the junction unmatched. Germline CDR1 is LGHDT and CDR2 is YNNKEL (reference sequence). This CDR3 spans 14 amino acids. The CDR3: CASRRQGVNYGYTF. The CDR3 DNA reads TGTGCCAGCAGACGACAGGGAGTTAACTATGGCTACACCTTC.

The chain recombines TRBV27 with TRBJ2-5; 7 bases agree with TRBD1. V lost 5 bases and J lost 6; bases outside the gene matches: 9. The CDR3 length is 14 residues. The germline CDR1 and CDR2 sequences are MNHEY and SMNVEV (reference sequence). The CDR3 sequence: CASSLKTGPQTQYF. The DNA of the CDR3 is TGTGCCAGCAGTCTAAAGACAGGGCCCCAGACCCAGTACTTC.

The chain uses TRBV10-3 and TRBJ2-7, with D possibly being TRBD1 or TRBD2 (5 bases each). The CDR3 runs 14 residues. The germline V gene encodes CDR1 ENHRY and CDR2 SYGVKD. Trimming took 7 bases from V and 0 from J, leaving 13 bases between them. CDR3 DNA: TGTGCCATCAAGAGAGCAGGGAGCTCCTACGAGCAGTACGTC. Translated, it gives CAIKRAGSSYEQYV.

This clonotype occurred once. V gene TRBV29-1 combines with J gene TRBJ2-7; TRBD1 might be the D (6 bases). Germline values: CDR1 SQVTM, CDR2 ANQGSEA. Between the trimmed V and J ends, which lost 1 base and 5 bases, there was a span of 18 bases. This CDR3 region has 15 residues. The CDR3 nucleotides read TGCAGCGTTGAAGGACCCGGGACAACCCCTAACGAGCAGTACTTC. This encodes CSVEGPGTTPNEQYF.

The V and J genes are TRBV9 and TRBJ2-7; 12 bases agree with TRBD2. The length of the CDR3 is 13 residues. The ends lost 6 bases at V and 6 bases at J; junction bases unmatched: 4. Germline lookup yields CDR1 SGDLS and CDR2 YYNGEE. The CDR3 loop is CASNPSGRAEQYF. The CDR3 region has the DNA TGTGCCAGCAATCCTAGCGGGAGGGCCGAGCAGTACTTC.

This sequence joins TRBV24-1 and TRBJ2-7; 7 bases line up with TRBD1. This CDR3 spans 14 amino acids. J gave up 5 bases and V 2 bases, and 5 bases lay outside the gene matches. Germline V gene lookup returns CDR1 KGHDR and CDR2 SFDVKD. The CDR3 DNA reads TGTGCCACCAGTGATTCAAACAGGGGTGACGAGCAGTACTTC. It specifies CATSDSNRGDEQYF.

This clonotype showed up just a few times. J is TRBJ2-5 and V is TRBV3-1; 8 bases agree with TRBD1. The CDR3 is 15 residues long. The germline CDR1 and CDR2 sequences are LGHDT and YNNKEL (reference sequence). Trimming at V came to 0 bases and at J to 5 bases, leaving 5 bases not matched to a gene. The CDR3 sequence is CASSQDAGGGETQYF. As DNA, the CDR3 is TGTGCCAGCAGCCAAGATGCAGGGGGCGGTGAGACCCAGTACTTC.

This chain uses TRBV2 with TRBJ2-7, with no clear D. This CDR3 has 13 amino acids. CDR1 is SNHLY, CDR2 FYNNEI, per germline. CDR3 residues: CASSPLISYERYV. The DNA for the CDR3 is TGTGCCAGCAGCCCCTTGATCTCCTACGAGCGGTACGTC.

Ten or more counts support this clonotype. The rearrangement uses TRBV28 and TRBJ2-2; 8 bases align to TRBD1. With V trimmed by 2 bases and J by 6 bases, 5 bases remained unmatched. The germline V gene encodes CDR1 MDHEN and CDR2 SYDVKM. The CDR3 is made up of 15 amino acids. CDR3 loop: CASSLADREAGELFF. In DNA form, the CDR3 reads TGTGCCAGCAGTTTAGCGGACAGGGAAGCCGGGGAGCTGTTTTTT.

This clonotype has a count of ten or more. The V gene is TRBV2, the J gene TRBJ2-1; TRBD2 agrees at 7 bases. V gave up 10 bases and J gave up 4 bases; unmatched junction bases: 10. The CDR3 has 14 amino acids. Germline CDR1 is SNHLY and CDR2 is FYNNEI. This chain's CDR3 is CAMLGGAGYNEQFF. The CDR3 nucleotides read TGTGCCATGCTCGGGGGAGCGGGATACAATGAGCAGTTCTTC.

Ten or more counts support this clonotype. CDR3 DNA: TGCAGTGCTAGTCAATACCGCGGACAGGAGGAAGATACGCAGTATTTT. Translated, it gives CSASQYRGQEEDTQYF. The chain combines TRBV20-1 with TRBJ2-3, with 7 bases matching TRBD1. The junction had 14 bases not matched to a gene; V was cut back by 3 bases and J by 5 bases. CDR1 and CDR2 (germline): DFQATT, SNEGSKA (reference sequence). The CDR3 loop spans 16 amino acids.

This clonotype was counted at least ten times. This chain connects TRBV29-1 to TRBJ2-5, with D possibly being TRBD1 or TRBD2 (5 bases each). In germline, CDR1 is SQVTM, CDR2 ANQGSEA. Trimming left V 7 bases short and J 4 bases short, with 19 bases between. This CDR3 has 14 amino acids. CDR3 sequence: CSAVGTQAGETQYF. CDR3 DNA: TGCAGCGCCGTAGGGACCCAGGCGGGAGAGACCCAGTACTTC.

V usage is TRBV4-1 and J usage is TRBJ2-1, with 8 bases fitting TRBD2. The CDR3 loop spans 17 amino acids. V gave up 1 base and J gave up 2 bases; unmatched junction bases: 7. Per germline, CDR1 MGHRA and CDR2 YSYEKL. CDR3 in amino acids: CASSQVLAGGAYNEQFF. As DNA, the CDR3 is TGCGCCAGCAGCCAAGTCCTAGCGGGTGGGGCCTACAATGAGCAGTTCTTC.

This clonotype showed up many times. The chain couples TRBV10-3 to TRBJ1-2, with a tentative D call TRBD1 (5 bases). CDR3 length: 14 amino acids. Germline CDR1 is ENHRY and CDR2 is SYGVKD. V was trimmed by 10 bases and J by 1 base, leaving 16 bases between them. This CDR3 is CASTDRDHNYGYTF. The CDR3 nucleotides are TGTGCCAGCACTGACAGAGACCATAACTATGGCTACACCTTC.

The sample holds many counts of this clonotype. This chain uses TRBV28 with TRBJ1-2; the D is unclear. This CDR3 comprises 13 residues. Trimming removed 6 bases at V and 0 bases at J, with 8 bases between. Germline CDR1 and CDR2: MDHEN and SYDVKM. CDR3 nucleotide sequence: TGTGCCAGCAGGTTGGGGTCTAACTATGGCTACACCTTC. Protein product: CASRLGSNYGYTF.

This clonotype was counted between two and nine times. The chain uses TRBV15 and TRBJ2-3; 11 nucleotides match TRBD2. Trimming took 1 base from V and 4 from J; bases not matched to a gene: 4. Germline-derived CDR1 and CDR2 are LNHNV and YYDKDF (reference sequence). The CDR3 spans 16 residues. CDR3: CATSRVLAGVSDTQYF. CDR3 sequence (DNA): TGTGCCACCAGCAGAGTACTAGCGGGAGTGTCAGATACGCAGTATTTT.